This T cell receptor (beta chain) was profiled in a study of T cell responses to AZD1222 COVID-19 vaccine (dated by TCRdb to the early 2020s). Looking at the study overall: Because spike-specific TCR depth and breadth did not differ between the two schedules, AZD1222 recipients who got a second dose at roughly 4 weeks were pooled with those who got a second dose at roughly 12 weeks. Trial participants were enrolled into age subgroups of 18-55, 56-69 and 70-plus years, which contained 148, 28 and 57 TCR-sequenced participants, respectively. A total of 230 to 250 trial participants underwent TCR sequencing, of whom 207 received two doses of AZD1222 and some 26 received two doses of the MenACWY control vaccine. Overall study results and their limits: Epitopes outside the regions mutated in the B.1.351 and B.1.1.7 variants were reportedly recognized by nearly half of the unique spike-specific TCRs. Most participants were white British and females outnumbered males, and the authors suggested that clonal diversity may have been underestimated. In the small 56-69-year group, the increase in depth fell short of significance, most likely because of low power. Because no samples from the day 14 peak response were available, repertoires could be characterized only after the peak T cell response. Conclusions about previously exposed vaccinees are limited, since just a handful of AZD1222 recipients were seropositive for SARS-CoV-2 at baseline. Vaccine-associated CD4 TCRs spanned the whole spike protein, with dominant responses in regions 160-218 and 743-854. After two AZD1222 doses, both the breadth and the depth of spike-specific TCRs were significantly higher than at day 0 and than in MenACWY recipients.

Of note for this clone: Its specific antigen is unknown. Per-nucleotide qualities are absent, and no much larger clonotype sits a single base away.

The CDR3 has 15 amino acids, counting the end cysteine and phenylalanine. CDR3 DNA only is kept here, 45 bases in frame from base 1. V was cut back by 6 bases and J by 5 bases, leaving a gap of 17 bases between them. The germline V gene gives CDR1 as MDHEN and CDR2 as SYDVKM. The CDR3 regions of human TCRbeta chains were analyzed by immunosequencing. The source study handled its data this way. Repertoire TCRs were checked for matches against a reference library of SARS-CoV-2-specific TCRs that had been generated using the MIRA antigen-specificity platform. Breadth was defined as the fraction of unique TCRs that were SARS-CoV-2-associated. Depth was defined as the fraction of total T cells that were SARS-CoV-2-associated. Using the MIRA data, each spike-specific TCR was assigned both to the spike region to which the TCR was reactive and to a CD4 or CD8 class. Log10-transformed breadth and depth values were compared by one-way ANOVA with Sidak's multiple comparisons tests. TCRdb limited this immuneACCESS table to in-frame rearrangements with V and J called. A share of clones is missing; checked studies link under half to unresolved V genes, and the rest is unexplained. For V, J and clone size, that table is used; D and trimming come from the DNA. The sample table lists some 120,000 clones, 80% to 90% of them with a count of one. The ten largest clones capture about 4.3% of the sample.

This sample's time point label indicates: baseline before first vaccination. Samples from vaccinated people were obtained from the UK trials COV001 and COV002, which included a single-blind randomized controlled phase 2/3 trial of AZD1222 (ChAdOx1 nCoV-19) in healthy adults. Trial participant PBMC samples were collected at day 0 and day 28 after the second dose for TCRbeta chain sequencing. The TCR was taken from an adult in good health. In this chain, TRBV28 is recombined with TRBJ1-5, with no confidently assigned D gene. The sample here was peripheral blood, taken on day 0 of AZD1222 vaccination. The nucleotide sequence is given as TGTGCCAGCAGCCAATACTCCCCCCATGATCAGCCCCAGCATTTT. Its product reads: CASSQYSPHDQPQHF.